These T cell receptor beta chains were read from a single sample in a study of T-cell memory formation after mild COVID-19. TCRdb recomputed calls from the 5' RACE reads with MiXCR, one row per CDR3 protein. This table has around 140,000 distinct CDR3 sequences, almost 25% appearing once. The specimen sequenced was PBMCs or a T cell subset sorted from them (not recorded which). The receptors stem from an adult woman who had mild COVID-19 (a few samples of this study predate the infection). Cell type and time point are not known. CDR3s include the opening cysteine and the closing phenylalanine or tryptophan. D genes are given only for firm matches. Rows give clone size only sometimes, using once, few, many, or a class for an expanded clone.

v_gene,d_gene,abundance,j_gene,CDR3nt,CDR3aa
TRBV3-1,-,few,TRBJ1-1,TGTGCCAGCAGCCCTATTAACAGTATTTTGAACACTGAAGCTTTCTTT,CASSPINSILNTEAFF
TRBV11-2,-,-,TRBJ1-5,TGTGCCAGCAGCCCCGGACAGCTAGGCGTGAATCAGCCCCAGCATTTT,CASSPGQLGVNQPQHF
TRBV6-7,-,-,TRBJ2-7,TGTGCCAGTCCCAACAGGGCGCTAGGACGAACTAATTTCGAGCAGTACTTC,CASPNRALGRTNFEQYF
TRBV25-1,-,-,TRBJ2-7,TGTGCCAGCAGTGGCACTAGCCCGTACGAGCAGTACTTC,CASSGTSPYEQYF
TRBV7-2,-,few,TRBJ2-3,TGTGCCAGCAGCGTTGACCCAACAGATACGCAGTATTTT,CASSVDPTDTQYF
TRBV4-1,-,-,TRBJ2-1,TGCGCCAGCAGCCAAGAAAGCCCCGGAGAGCAGTTCTTC,CASSQESPGEQFF
TRBV3-1,-,-,TRBJ1-2,TGTGCCAGCAGCTCGCATCTATACCGGTACTATGGCTACACCTTC,CASSSHLYRYYGYTF
TRBV3-1,TRBD2,few,TRBJ2-1,TGTGCCAGCAAGCGCGGGGGGTACGATGAGCAGTTCTTC,CASKRGGYDEQFF
TRBV7-2,TRBD1,few,TRBJ2-1,TGTGCCAGCACTCCCCGGGACAGCCCCTACAATGAGCAGTTCTTC,CASTPRDSPYNEQFF
TRBV7-2,-,-,TRBJ2-7,TGTGCCAGCAGGCTCATCCTACAGGGCCGCAACGAGCAGTACTTC,CASRLILQGRNEQYF
TRBV6-5,-,-,TRBJ2-5,TGTGCCAGCAGTTACTCGGAGGGGGAAGAGACCCAGTACTTC,CASSYSEGEETQYF
TRBV20-1,-,few,TRBJ2-1,TGCAGCGGGCTCCTTAGCTCCTACAATGAGCAGTTCTTC,CSGLLSSYNEQFF
TRBV7-9,-,-,TRBJ1-2,TGTGCCAGCAGCTCTCCGTCGGTGCATGGCTACACCTTC,CASSSPSVHGYTF
TRBV12-3/TRBV12-4,TRBD1,-,TRBJ1-4,TGTGCCAGCAGTTTCGGGCAGGGGGCGGGCTACAATGAAAAACTGTTTTTT,CASSFGQGAGYNEKLFF
TRBV25-1,-,few,TRBJ2-1,TGTGCCAGCCTTGAATGGGGGAGCTCCTACAATGAGCAGTTCTTC,CASLEWGSSYNEQFF
TRBV12-3/TRBV12-4,TRBD2,few,TRBJ2-1,TGTGCCACGGGGACTAGCGTTTACAATGAGCAGTTCTTC,CATGTSVYNEQFF
TRBV5-5,TRBD1,-,TRBJ2-1,TGTGCCAGCAGCTTCAGGGGGCCCGATGAGCAGTTCTTC,CASSFRGPDEQFF
TRBV6-5,-,-,TRBJ1-2,TGTGCCAGCAGTTACTCGGGCAGGGAAGCGGGCTACACCTTC,CASSYSGREAGYTF
TRBV2,TRBD2,-,TRBJ2-3,TGTGCCAGCAGTGAATTCACTAGCGGCACAGATACGCAGTATTTT,CASSEFTSGTDTQYF
TRBV7-7,-,-,TRBJ2-2,TGTGCCATCCTACTCAGGACCGGGGAGCTGTTTTTT,CAILLRTGELFF
TRBV9,TRBD1,few,TRBJ2-7,TGTGCCAGCAGCGTAGAAGGGACAGACTCCTACGAGCAGTACTTC,CASSVEGTDSYEQYF
TRBV5-5,-,-,TRBJ2-1,TGTGCCAGCAGCCGTCTACCCCCCAATGAGCAGTTCTTC,CASSRLPPNEQFF
TRBV4-3,-,-,TRBJ1-1,TGCGCCAGCAGCCAAGATCTAGCAGGGAACGAAGCTTTCTTT,CASSQDLAGNEAFF
TRBV3-1,-,-,TRBJ2-7,TGTGCCAGCAGCCAAAACAGGGAGGGGGCCTACGAGCAGTACTTC,CASSQNREGAYEQYF
TRBV15,TRBD1,few,TRBJ2-7,TGTGCCACCAGCAGAGCGGGACAGGGTATCTACGAGCAGTACTTC,CATSRAGQGIYEQYF
TRBV7-2,TRBD2,few,TRBJ2-3,TGTGCCAGCAGCTTAGTGCTTACTGCGATTAGCGGGATGCCCGTAGATACGCAGTATTTT,CASSLVLTAISGMPVDTQYF
TRBV3-1,-,-,TRBJ2-2,TGTGCCGTCCGGGGGCAGGGAGCGAACACCGGGGAGCTGTTTTTT,CAVRGQGANTGELFF
TRBV5-1,TRBD1,-,TRBJ2-7,TGCGCCAGCAGCATGGACAGGGAGTTCTACGAGCAGTACTTC,CASSMDREFYEQYF
TRBV4-3,-,few,TRBJ2-7,TGCGCCAGCAGCCAGGTGGTATTAGGTAGCTACGAGCAGTACTTC,CASSQVVLGSYEQYF
TRBV20-1,-,few,TRBJ1-2,TGCAGTGCTAGAGAACAGGGATGGGATGGCTACACCTTC,CSAREQGWDGYTF
TRBV6-5,TRBD1,few,TRBJ1-1,TGTGCCAGCAGAAGAACGGGACAGTTGCTAATCCCCGAAGCTTTCTTT,CASRRTGQLLIPEAFF
TRBV5-1,-,few,TRBJ2-1,TGCGCCAGCAGCTGGGGGGACAGCAACAATGAGCAGTTCTTC,CASSWGDSNNEQFF
TRBV11-2,-,few,TRBJ2-3,TGTGCCAGCAGCTTGGATACGCAGTATTTT,CASSLDTQYF
TRBV5-5,TRBD2,-,TRBJ2-1,TGTGCCAGCAGCCCTGGGACTAGCGGGGTTGTCTACAATGAGCAGTTCTTC,CASSPGTSGVVYNEQFF
TRBV7-9,-,-,TRBJ2-1,TGTCCTCGGGGGCCTCCCGGCGGCTCCTACAATGAGCAGTTCTTC,CPRGPPGGSYNEQFF
TRBV21-1,-,few,TRBJ1-1,TGTGCCAGCAGCCCATTCCGGGAGCCTGAAGCTTTCTTT,CASSPFREPEAFF
TRBV30,-,-,TRBJ1-1,TGTGCCTGGAGTGTTATAGGGGCCTCAATGACAGATGACACTGAAGCTTTCTTT,CAWSVIGASMTDDTEAFF
TRBV29-1,-,once,TRBJ2-5,TGCAGCGTTGAAAAGGCGGGACACCAACAAGAGACCCAGTACTTC,CSVEKAGHQQETQYF
TRBV7-3,TRBD2,few,TRBJ2-1,TGTGCCAGCAGCTTTAGCGGGGGATACAATGAGCAGTTCTTC,CASSFSGGYNEQFF
TRBV25-1,TRBD1,-,TRBJ1-2,TGTGCCAGCAGTGAATATGCGTGGACAGGGGAGGGTGGCTACACCTTC,CASSEYAWTGEGGYTF
TRBV7-9,-,many,TRBJ1-1,TGTGCCAGCAGCTTAGCAGGGACTGAAGCTTTCTTT,CASSLAGTEAFF
TRBV29-1,TRBD2,few,TRBJ2-2,TGCAGCGTTGAGGCGGGGGGGGTGAACACCGGGGAGCTGTTTTTT,CSVEAGGVNTGELFF
TRBV7-9,TRBD1,once,TRBJ1-2,TGTGCCAGCAGCTCCCCATTTCAGGGGGTTGGCTATGGCTACACCTTC,CASSSPFQGVGYGYTF
TRBV9,TRBD1,few,TRBJ2-4,TGTGCCAGCAGCGGACCCCCAACAGGGGACGAAAACATTCAGTACTTC,CASSGPPTGDENIQYF
TRBV7-9,-,-,TRBJ2-1,TGTGCCAGCAGCTTACTGCAGGGATACAATGAGCAGTTCTTC,CASSLLQGYNEQFF
TRBV20-1,TRBD1,-,TRBJ1-1,TGCAGTGCTACAGGACAGGTTGATCTCATGAACACTGAAGCTTTCTTT,CSATGQVDLMNTEAFF